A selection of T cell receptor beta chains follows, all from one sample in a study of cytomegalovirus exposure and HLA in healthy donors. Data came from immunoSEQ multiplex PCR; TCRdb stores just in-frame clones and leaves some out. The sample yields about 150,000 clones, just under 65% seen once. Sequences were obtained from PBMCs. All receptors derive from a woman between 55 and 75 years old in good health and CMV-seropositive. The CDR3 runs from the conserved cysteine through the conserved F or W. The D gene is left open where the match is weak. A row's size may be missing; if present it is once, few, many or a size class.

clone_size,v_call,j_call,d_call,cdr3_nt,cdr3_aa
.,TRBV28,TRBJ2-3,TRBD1,TGTGCCAGCAGTATTCAGGGGGCCGCAGATACGCAGTATTTT,CASSIQGAADTQYF
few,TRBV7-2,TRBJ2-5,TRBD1,TGTGCCAGCAGCGTCGACAGGGTGAGGCAAGAGACCCAGTACTTC,CASSVDRVRQETQYF
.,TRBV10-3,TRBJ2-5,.,TGTGCCATCACCAGGGACTCCAAAGAGACCCAGTACTTC,CAITRDSKETQYF
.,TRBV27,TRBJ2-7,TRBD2,TGTGCCAGCAGTGAACTAGCGGGAGACGAGCAGTACTTC,CASSELAGDEQYF
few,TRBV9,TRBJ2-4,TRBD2,TGTGCCAGCAGCGTTTCAGCGGGAGGGGTAGACATTCAGTACTTC,CASSVSAGGVDIQYF
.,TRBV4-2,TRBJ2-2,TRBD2,TGTGCCAGCAGCCCCATTATCGGTAGCGGGAGTCAAGGCGGGGAGCTGTTTTTT,CASSPIIGSGSQGGELFF
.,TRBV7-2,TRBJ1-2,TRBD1,TGTGCCAGCAGCCTCGGACAGGCACTCTATGGCTACACCTTC,CASSLGQALYGYTF
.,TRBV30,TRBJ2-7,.,TGTGCCTGGAGTGTGCTGGGGGCGGACGAGCAGTACTTC,CAWSVLGADEQYF
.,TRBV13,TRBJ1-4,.,TGTGCCAGCAGCTCCCAGGGGATTGCAACTAATGAAAAACTGTTTTTT,CASSSQGIATNEKLFF
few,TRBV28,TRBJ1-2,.,TGTGCCAGCAGATTGACCGGGACAAGCTATGGCTACACCTTC,CASRLTGTSYGYTF
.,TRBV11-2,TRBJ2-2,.,TGTGCCAGCAGCTTAGGGGGGAGCGGGACCGGGGAGCTGTTTTTT,CASSLGGSGTGELFF
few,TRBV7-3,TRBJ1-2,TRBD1,TGTGCCAGCAGCCTACAGGGGGGGGTGGGCTACACCTTC,CASSLQGGVGYTF
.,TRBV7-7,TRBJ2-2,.,TGTGCCAGCAGCTTGACTCCCGCAGCCGGGGAGCTGTTTTTT,CASSLTPAAGELFF
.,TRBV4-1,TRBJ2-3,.,TGCGCCAGCAGCACACTAGCAGGAGGCCCCACAGATACGCAGTATTTT,CASSTLAGGPTDTQYF
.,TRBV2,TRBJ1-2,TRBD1,TGTGCCAGCAGCTGGACAGGGGCTAACTATGGCTACACCTTC,CASSWTGANYGYTF
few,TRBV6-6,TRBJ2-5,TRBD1,TGTGCCAGCAGTGCGCGGACAGGCTCGGGGGAGACCCAGTACTTC,CASSARTGSGETQYF
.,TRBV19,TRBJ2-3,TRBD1,TGTGCCAGTAGTATCTCAGGACAGGGCACAGATACGCAGTATTTT,CASSISGQGTDTQYF
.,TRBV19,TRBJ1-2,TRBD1,TGTGCCAGTCTCAAAACCGGGACAGAGGGTGGCTACACCTTC,CASLKTGTEGGYTF
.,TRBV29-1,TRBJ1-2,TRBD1,TGCAGCGGAAGCACAGGGGGCTATGGCTACACCTTC,CSGSTGGYGYTF
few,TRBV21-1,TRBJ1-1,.,TGTGCCAGCAGCAAGCCTACCATGTACTTGGTCGCTGAAGCTTTCTTT,CASSKPTMYLVAEAFF
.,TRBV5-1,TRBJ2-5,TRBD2,TGCGCCAGCACCCTAGCGGGAGCCCCACAAGAGACCCAGTACTTC,CASTLAGAPQETQYF
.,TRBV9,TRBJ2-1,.,TGTGCCAGCAGCTTATCGGGGAGAGCATCCTACAATGAGCAGTTCTTC,CASSLSGRASYNEQFF
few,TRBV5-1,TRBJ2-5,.,TGCGCCAGCAGCTCAAGTAGCGGTGAGACCCAGTACTTC,CASSSSSGETQYF
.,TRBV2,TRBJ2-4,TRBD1,TGTGCCAGCAGAGCTGGACAGGGGCGGGCCAAAAACATTCAGTACTTC,CASRAGQGRAKNIQYF
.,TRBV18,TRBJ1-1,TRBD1,TGTGCCAGCTCACGTACAGGGGATCGCACTGAAGCTTTCTTT,CASSRTGDRTEAFF
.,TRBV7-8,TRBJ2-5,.,TGTGCCAGCAGCTCGGAGGGTTGGGGAGAGACCCAGTACTTC,CASSSEGWGETQYF
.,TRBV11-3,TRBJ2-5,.,TGTGCCAGCAGCTTAGGTATAGGGGTCCAAGAGACCCAGTACTTC,CASSLGIGVQETQYF
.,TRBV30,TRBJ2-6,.,TGTGCCTGGAGTGTCGGTACTGGGGCCAACGTCCTGACTTTC,CAWSVGTGANVLTF
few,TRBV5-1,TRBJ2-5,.,TGCGCCAGCAGCGTAGAGAAACACCAAGAGACCCAGTACTTC,CASSVEKHQETQYF
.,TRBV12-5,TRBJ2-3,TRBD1,TGTGCTAGTGGTTTTCTCACGGACAGGGTCGGCACAGATACGCAGTATTTT,CASGFLTDRVGTDTQYF
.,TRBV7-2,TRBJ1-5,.,TGTGCCAGCAGCTTACAGGCCAGTCCGGGGAGCAATCAGCCCCAGCATTTT,CASSLQASPGSNQPQHF
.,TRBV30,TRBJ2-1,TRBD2,TGTGCCTGGAGCGCTTGGGGGGGAAACAATGAGCAGTTCTTC,CAWSAWGGNNEQFF
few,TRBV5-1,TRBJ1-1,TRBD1,TGCGCCAGCAGCCTGGGGACAGGGGGCACTGAAGCTTTCTTT,CASSLGTGGTEAFF
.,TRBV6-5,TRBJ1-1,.,TGTGCCAGCAGGCGGGGTCCTATGAACACTGAAGCTTTCTTT,CASRRGPMNTEAFF
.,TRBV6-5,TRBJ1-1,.,TGTGCCAGCAGTTACGACAGGACCTCCACTGAAGCTTTCTTT,CASSYDRTSTEAFF
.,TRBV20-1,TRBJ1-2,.,TGCAGTGCTGGGGACTTCTATGGCTACACCTTC,CSAGDFYGYTF
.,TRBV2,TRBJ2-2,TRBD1,TGTGCCAGCAGTGAAAGCAAAGTCGGGAACAGGGGAACCGGGGAGCTGTTTTTT,CASSESKVGNRGTGELFF
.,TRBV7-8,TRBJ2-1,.,TGTGCCAGCAGCTTACGGGAGTACAATGAGCAGTTCTTC,CASSLREYNEQFF
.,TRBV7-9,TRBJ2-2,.,TGTGCCAGCAGCTTAGCGGGAGGAAGGCCCGGGGAGCTGTTTTTT,CASSLAGGRPGELFF
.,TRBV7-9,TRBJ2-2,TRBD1,TGTGCCAGCAGAACGAGGGACAGCCTCACCGGGGAGCTGTTTTTT,CASRTRDSLTGELFF
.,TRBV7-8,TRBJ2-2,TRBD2,TGTGCCAGCAGCTTACCCTCCGGGACTAGCGGGAGTGGGAACACCGGGGAGCTGTTTTTT,CASSLPSGTSGSGNTGELFF
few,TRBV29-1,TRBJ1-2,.,TGCAGCGTCCAGTCGGGTGCCTCCAACTATGGCTACACCTTC,CSVQSGASNYGYTF
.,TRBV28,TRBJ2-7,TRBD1,TGTGCCAGCAGTCCGGGACAGGGGATAAGCCACGAGCAGTACTTC,CASSPGQGISHEQYF
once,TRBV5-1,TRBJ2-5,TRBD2,TGCGCCAGCAACCTAGCGGGAGAAGAGACCCAGTACTTC,CASNLAGEETQYF